Detailed here is one T cell receptor (beta chain). Its antigen remains unidentified. From germline, CDR1 is SNHLY and CDR2 FYNNEI. The CDR3 is made up of 13 amino acids. Trimming left V 1 base short and J 7 bases short, with 8 bases between. Documented treatment: roughly 10-day PBMC culture with coronavirus spike peptide pools or control peptides (ViraFEST assay). Positive PCR tests dated from March to December 2020, predating US Alpha, Beta and Delta variants. Culture proceeded for about ten days, and CD4+ T cells were then isolated by negative selection. This record belongs to a study of vaccination and CD4 T cells after COVID-19. Whole-study context: The cells in question were stimulated using overlapping spike peptides derived from SARS-CoV-2, HCoV-NL63, HCoV-OC43 and HCoV-229E.

Scientists ran DNA taken from cultured CD4+ T cells through the Oncomine TCR Beta short-read assay for sequencing. Researchers extracted genomic DNA from CD4+ T cells that had been cultured. Using its own MiXCR run on the PCR reads, TCRdb lists one record per CDR3 protein. The data hold fewer than 2,000 distinct CDR3 sequences, with 70% observed a single time. The V call is TRBV2, the J call TRBJ1-5, with TRBD1 as a possible D gene (6 bases). The TCR comes from a human donor who had recovered from COVID-19. Sequenced material: CD4+ T cells from blood, cultured in vitro, taken after SARS-CoV-2 vaccination. In DNA, the CDR3 is TGTGCCAGCAGTGAAGGGGGGGGCCAGCCCCAGCATTTT. The encoded protein is CASSEGGGQPQHF.